This T cell receptor beta chain derives from a study of blood T cell repertoires in COVID-19. As for the study in general: Samples came from the United States, Italy and Spain, spanning acute and convalescent COVID-19. Nucleic acid was either cDNA or gDNA, and it came from T cells, B-cell-depleted T cells, or PBMCs.

In the original analysis: Nucleated cell number was recorded as an estimate derived from reference gene primer amplification. Clones were read by immunoSEQ multiplex PCR, and TCRdb kept only the in-frame ones, dropping some. V and J calls and clone size are given by that table; D and trimming were obtained from the DNA. This repertoire shows more than 70,000 clones, around 88% found once; its top ten account for roughly 7.2%. CDR1 SGHTS and CDR2 YDEGEE come from the germline V gene. The CDR3 contains 14 residues. The V and J ends lost 0 bases and 9 bases respectively, with 15 bases between them. The receptor's source is a man aged 55 to 70 with acute or convalescent COVID-19. The chain links TRBV5-8 to TRBJ1-1; D call uncertain. Specimen: peripheral blood. The CDR3 nucleotides are TGTGCCAGCAGCTTGGACGGTGGTCCGAGTAAAGCTTTCTTT. Amino acids: CASSLDGGPSKAFF.